This T cell receptor beta chain was recovered during a study of T-cell memory formation after mild COVID-19. TCRdb recomputed calls from the 5' RACE reads with MiXCR, one row per CDR3 protein. The profile shows about 400,000 distinct CDR3 sequences, roughly 24% of them singletons. Germline CDR1 reads SGHTS; CDR2 reads YDEGEE. V gave up 2 bases and J gave up 5 bases; unmatched junction bases: 7. The CDR3 has 15 residues. This clonotype came up a few times. Its specificity is not known. General study results and limits: Prior to infection, memory already included some responding clones, suggesting cross-reactive memory joined.

The chain employs TRBV5-8 and TRBJ1-5, with 7 nucleotides matching TRBD1. Sequencing used PBMCs or a T cell subset sorted from them (not recorded which). The TCR comes from an adult woman who had mild COVID-19 (a few samples of this study predate the infection). Cell type and time point are not known. The CDR3 here is CASSFETGNHQPQHF. CDR3 sequence (DNA): TGTGCCAGCAGCTTCGAGACAGGGAACCATCAGCCCCAGCATTTT.